Listed here is a single TCR beta chain. Its antigen is as yet unknown. The data stem from a study of cytotoxic CD8 clonotypes in ibrutinib-treated CLL. Sequenced by immunoSEQ multiplex PCR; TCRdb stores in-frame clones only, minus some. Among approximately 170,000 clones, around nine tenths were seen once, and the ten largest hold more than 2.5%. Study results and caveats: Clonality increased at ibrutinib response, then returned toward baseline at progression. The public clonotypes identified were infrequent and showed contraction or stability on treatment. Timing of sampling differed between sustained-remission and progressing patients.

This CDR3 spans 17 amino acids. CDR1 and CDR2 from the germline V gene are LNHNV and YYDKDF (reference sequence). V lost 0 bases, J lost 7 bases, and 9 bases stayed unmatched. This clonotype was sampled from a human donor with chronic lymphocytic leukemia. The chain carries TRBV15 and TRBJ2-7, with 13 positions matching TRBD2. The sequenced sample was PBMCs, obtained at disease progression, from a patient treated with ibrutinib. The CDR3 here is CATSRDPRLAGGIEQYF. In DNA, the CDR3 is TGTGCCACCAGCAGAGATCCTAGACTAGCGGGAGGAATTGAGCAGTACTTC.